One sample yielded the 7 T cell receptor beta chains listed below, sequenced in a study of T cell changes during pregnancy in multiple sclerosis. This table comes from immunoSEQ multiplex PCR, and its TCRdb copy is limited to in-frame clones, with some not included. The data hold about 130,000 clones, with about 96% observed a single time. The source was peripheral blood, collected after pregnancy. These receptors were taken from a female donor with multiple sclerosis, enrolled in a pregnancy study.

This clone was counted once. The CDR3 nucleotides read TGTGCCAGCAGCTTAAGCACCCCTGGAAACACCATATATTTT. It yields the protein CASSLSTPGNTIYF. This chain uses TRBV5-6 with TRBJ1-3, with D unclear. V lost 2 bases, J lost 2 bases, and 8 bases lay in between. In germline, CDR1 is SGHDT, CDR2 YYEEEE. CDR3 length: 14 amino acids.

The rearrangement uses TRBV5-6 and TRBJ2-5; TRBD1 might be the D (6 bases). CDR1 and CDR2 from the germline V gene are SGHDT and YYEEEE. Trimming cost V 3 bases and J 5 bases, with 11 bases left between them. The CDR3 sequence is 13 residues long. In nucleotides, the CDR3 is TGTGCCAGCAGCTCCTGGACAGAGGAGACCCAGTACTTC. Translating gives CASSSWTEETQYF.

The rearrangement uses TRBV10-3 and TRBJ1-1, with TRBD1 identical over 10 bases. The CDR3 sequence is 15 residues long. Germline V lookup: CDR1 ENHRY, CDR2 SYGVKD. Trimming removed 4 bases from V and 0 bases from J; junction bases left unmatched: 2. CDR3 protein: CAISVGQGMNTEAFF. DNA of the CDR3: TGTGCCATCAGTGTGGGACAGGGGATGAACACTGAAGCTTTCTTT.

CDR3 bases: TGCAGCGTACGTACAGGGGGCCAGGGCTACGAGCAGTACTTC. Its protein is CSVRTGGQGYEQYF. The chain has TRBV29-1 and TRBJ2-7, with TRBD1 identical over 9 bases. V gave up 6 bases and J gave up 3 bases; unmatched junction bases: 9. CDR1 and CDR2 from the germline V gene are SQVTM and ANQGSEA. The CDR3 extends over 14 amino acids.

In its sample, this clone was seen once. The rearrangement uses TRBV7-8 and TRBJ1-5; 9 positions agree with TRBD1. V lost 0 bases, J lost 6 bases, and 3 bases stayed unmatched. Germline CDR1 is SGHVS and CDR2 is FQNEAQ. There are 15 residues in the CDR3. The CDR3 reads CASSLAGQGGQPQHF. The CDR3 DNA sequence: TGTGCCAGCAGCTTAGCGGGACAGGGTGGTCAGCCCCAGCATTTT.

CDR3 residues: CASSNPAGGDYGYTF. The DNA for the CDR3 is TGTGCCAGCAGTAACCCTGCGGGTGGCGACTATGGCTACACCTTC. The chain combines TRBV6-5 with TRBJ1-2; D remains ambiguous. The CDR3 length is 15 residues. Germline values: CDR1 MNHEY, CDR2 SVGAGI. V lost 5 bases to trimming and J lost 3 bases, with 16 bases between them.

The gene calls are TRBV11-2 and TRBJ1-1; D gene uncertain. CDR1 and CDR2 from the germline V gene are SGHAT and FQNNGV. CDR3 length equals 13 residues. V was shortened by 3 bases and J by 1 base, with 6 bases between the two germline ends. The CDR3 loop is CASSFLSNTEAFF. The CDR3 coding sequence is TGTGCCAGCAGCTTTCTCTCGAACACTGAAGCTTTCTTT.